This T cell receptor (beta chain) originates from a study of read filtering for tumor transcriptome and immune sequencing. Every patient had bone marrow sampled while the disease was active. CDR3 length: 11 amino acids. V dropped 6 bases and J dropped 6; count of bases not matched to a gene: 5. CDR1 and CDR2 (germline): DFQATT, SNEGSKA (reference sequence). This library used about 400 ng RNA and molecular barcoded adaptors spanning alpha/delta and beta/gamma chains. MiXCR was run by TCRdb on the reads, yielding one entry per CDR3 protein. The data contain around 23,000 distinct CDR3 sequences, less than 25% of them singletons. Ten or more counts support this clonotype. Its target is not known. General observations from the study: Single-read clonotypes: 80% to 90% of IR-seq clonotypes (about 3.5% of reads), 74.6% of RNA-seq clonotypes (roughly 49% of reads).

The receptor was isolated from a donor over 35 with multiple myeloma. V usage is TRBV20-1 and J usage is TRBJ2-7; TRBD1 agrees at 7 bases. Sequenced input: a population of CD138-negative cells sorted from bone marrow. The CDR3 loop reads CSAETGVEQYF. CDR3 DNA sequence: TGCAGTGCCGAAACAGGGGTCGAGCAGTACTTC.